This T cell receptor (beta chain) was found in a study of T cells in tuberculosis (dated by TCRdb to the late 2010s). At the level of the whole study: The study combined CD1B tetramers and high-throughput TCR immunosequencing to characterize T cells specific for the mycobacterial lipid antigen glucose monomycolate (GMM). A South African clinical cohort compared IGRA-negative adolescents, IGRA-positive adolescents with latent tuberculosis and adults with active tuberculosis, around ten per group. What the authors observed across the whole study: Active tuberculosis TCR-alpha repertoires showed smaller mean NN-distances to GMM-specific TCRs than IGRA-negative controls, suggesting clonal expansion of these TCRs. Clinical samples were selected based on which cryopreserved specimens were available, and the active tuberculosis cases were adults whereas the controls were adolescents. Using GEM motif frequencies, a classifier achieved around 70% accuracy, whereas a classifier built on the diverse GMM-specific repertoire got to approximately 87% accuracy (AUROC around 0.89). Smaller NN-distances were partly driven by shorter CDR3-alpha lengths in active tuberculosis patients, and statistical significance was not reached for the TCR-beta difference.

This clone occurred once. Its antigen has not been determined. Base qualities are not recorded, but no much larger clone differs from it by a single base. At study entry, a tuberculin skin test and the QuantiFERON-TB GOLD In-Tube IGRA were used to screen adolescents for latent tuberculosis infection. Immunosequencing of unsorted cryopreserved PBMC covered, on average, around 99,000 T cells per clinical donor. Eleven high schools in the Worcester region of the Western Cape, South Africa, served as enrollment sites for adolescents aged 12 to 18 years. Roughly ten M. tuberculosis-infected adolescents and approximately ten uninfected adolescents were selected, with the two groups matched for age and sex. PBMC from adolescents were isolated by density centrifugation from freshly drawn heparinized blood and were then cryopreserved. CDR3 length: 17 amino acids, cysteine to phenylalanine. The sequence is cut down to CDR3 DNA, 51 bases in frame from base 1. Trimming takes 2 bases from V and 0 bases from J, and the germline ends sit 14 bases apart. CDR1 and CDR2 are read off the germline V gene as MGHDK and SYGVNS.

The immunoSEQ multiplex PCR assay was used to generate TCR libraries, with TCR-beta and/or TCR-alpha/delta assays applied to each sample. The amplified TCR libraries were sequenced on the Illumina high-throughput platform. Turning to the authors' computational methods: Clustering and dimensionality reduction relied on pairwise TCRdist distances among GMM-specific receptors from T cells that were either sorted ex vivo or expanded in vitro. The score assigned to each clinical repertoire was mean NN-distance, meaning the average TCRdist to the nearest 10% of tetramer-positive reference sequences. GEM TCR motif frequency was computed as the fraction of unique TCRs matching known GEM sequences by V/J usage and CDR3 length. Linear discriminant analysis with leave-one-out cross-validation, implemented in scikit-learn, was used to classify active tuberculosis. This immuneACCESS table, as held by TCRdb, lists in-frame sequences with V and J called but not all clones. Of the missing ones, under half trace to an unresolved V gene in checked studies; the others have no known cause. V, J and clone size reflect that table, while D and trimming were determined from the DNA. The sample records roughly 44,000 clones, 90% to 95% of which are singletons. The ten largest clones represent 6% to 8% of the sample.

The chain uses TRBV25-1 and TRBJ1-3; the best D guess is TRBD1, with 5 bases matching. This TCR was recovered from a donor between 10 and 35 years old with latent tuberculosis or without tuberculosis infection. Sequencing input: PBMCs. DNA sequence: TGTGCCAGCAGTGAAGTGCGGGGCGGGTACTCTGGAAACACCATATATTTT. Its translation reads: CASSEVRGGYSGNTIYF.